The next 8 T cell receptor beta chains were all read from a single sample in a study of T-cell reconstitution after alpha-beta-depleted transplantation in children. Unique molecular identifiers were used in preparing the TCRbeta library. TCRdb analysed the PCR reads with MiXCR anew, one entry per CDR3 protein. The data show fewer than 500,000 distinct CDR3 sequences, roughly 43% seen once. Sequences were derived from PBMCs, sampled before TCRalphabeta/CD19-depleted stem cell transplant. The source is a girl aged 2 to 9 with aplastic anemia, due to receive a stem cell transplant.

This clonotype was detected a few times. The V gene is TRBV6-1, the J gene TRBJ2-1; D is perhaps TRBD1 (6 bases). Between the trimmed V and J ends, which lost 9 bases and 1 base, there was a span of 16 bases. The CDR3 extends over 15 amino acids. CDR1 and CDR2 from the germline V gene are MNHNS and SASEGT. The CDR3 is CASSRGQLSYNEQFF. CDR3 DNA: TGTGCCAGTTCACGCGGACAGTTATCCTACAATGAGCAGTTCTTC.

This clonotype showed up many times. The J gene is TRBJ1-6, the V gene TRBV12-3 or TRBV12-4, with D possibly matching TRBD1 (6 bases). V was cut by 5 bases and J by 7 bases, with 15 bases left in between. There are 15 residues in the CDR3. The CDR3 DNA follows: TGTGCCAGCAGTCTTTCCGGGGGCGGCAATTCACCCCTCCACTTT. This gives the protein CASSLSGGGNSPLHF.

This clonotype was recorded many times. The chain carries TRBV6-1 and TRBJ2-1, with D unresolved. V was shortened by 6 bases and J by 0 bases, with 6 bases between the two germline ends. Germline V gene lookup returns CDR1 MNHNS and CDR2 SASEGT. The CDR3 has 13 amino acids. Written as DNA, the CDR3 is TGTGCCAGCAGAGGAGTCTCCTACAATGAGCAGTTCTTC. Translation: CASRGVSYNEQFF.

The chain uses TRBV5-1 and TRBJ2-7, with D possibly matching TRBD1 (6 bases). V lost 0 bases to trimming and J lost 3 bases, with 10 bases between them. Germline loops: CDR1 SGHRS, CDR2 YFSETQ. The CDR3 is made up of 14 amino acids. The CDR3 loop is CASSLEWTVYEQYF. DNA of the CDR3: TGCGCCAGCAGCTTGGAGTGGACAGTCTACGAGCAGTACTTC.

This clonotype was counted between two and nine times. The chain uses TRBV3-1 and TRBJ2-7, with unresolved D. The ends were cut back, 2 bases at V and 2 bases at J, with 10 bases in the middle. Germline V gives CDR1 LGHDT, CDR2 YNNKEL (reference sequence). The CDR3 length is 14 residues. CDR3 sequence (DNA): TGTGCCAGCAGCCAACACCAGGTAACCTACGAGCAGTACTTC. Protein: CASSQHQVTYEQYF.

This chain connects TRBV6-5 to TRBJ2-1, with D maybe TRBD1 (6 bases). The CDR3 is 13 amino acids. Germline V gives CDR1 MNHEY, CDR2 SVGAGI. The V end lost 2 bases, the J end lost 9 bases, and 11 bases lay between the germline ends. The CDR3 nucleotides read TGTGCCAGCAGTTACCAAACAGGGTTTGAGCAGTTCTTC. This gives the protein CASSYQTGFEQFF.

The CDR3, as DNA: TGTGCCAGCAGTCCCCTCGGGGCGGGAGGGCCAAGCAATGAGCAGTTCTTC. It translates to CASSPLGAGGPSNEQFF. The V call is TRBV12-3 or TRBV12-4, the J call TRBJ2-1, with 9 bases fitting TRBD2. The CDR3 covers 17 residues. V trimming: 5 bases; J trimming: 6 bases; junction bases outside the gene matches: 14.

This clonotype was seen a few times. The chain has TRBV14 and TRBJ2-1; D ambiguous. CDR1 and CDR2 from the germline V gene are SGHDN and FVKESK. V was pared by 1 base and J by 4 bases, with 5 bases between. The CDR3 runs 13 residues. In nucleotides, the CDR3 is TGTGCCAGCAGCCAAGTTCTTTACAATGAGCAGTTCTTC. Translated: CASSQVLYNEQFF.